The 14 T cell receptor beta chains reported below all come from one sample, sequenced in a study of T-cell reconstitution after alpha-beta-depleted transplantation in children. It was with unique molecular identifiers that the TCRbeta library was prepared. TCRdb redid the calling of the PCR reads with MiXCR, one entry per CDR3 protein. This table has hundreds of thousands of distinct CDR3 sequences, roughly a quarter appearing once. Sequenced material: PBMCs, mostly from graft donor cells, taken 360 days after TCRalphabeta/CD19-depleted stem cell transplant. These receptors all stem from a female patient aged 2 to 10 who had a stem cell transplant for congenital amegakaryocytic thrombocytopenia, so the T cells may come from the graft donor.

This clonotype showed up just a few times. This chain links TRBV27 with TRBJ1-1, with 10 positions matching TRBD1. V was pared by 5 bases and J by 6 bases, with 9 bases of the junction left unmatched. Germline CDR1 reads MNHEY; CDR2 reads SMNVEV (reference sequence). The CDR3 is 15 amino acids. Written as DNA, the CDR3 is TGTGCCAGCAGTCGTCGGACAGGGGGTCTCGCTGAAGCTTTCTTT. Residues: CASSRRTGGLAEAFF.

The genes are TRBV12-3 or TRBV12-4 and TRBJ2-1; a possible D gene is TRBD1 (5 bases). Trimming took off 5 bases at V and 2 bases at J, with 19 bases between the two ends. The CDR3 sequence is 17 residues long. The DNA of the CDR3 is TGTGCCAGCAGTCGCTTGGAGACAGTGGCCGCCTACAATGAGCAGTTCTTC. This gives the protein CASSRLETVAAYNEQFF.

This clonotype was picked up a small number of times. The V call is TRBV29-1, the J call TRBJ2-1, with D possibly being TRBD2 (5 bases). The V gene's germline CDR1 is SQVTM and CDR2 ANQGSEA. The CDR3 has 16 amino acids. Trimming took off 6 bases at V and 0 bases at J, with 18 bases between the two ends. The CDR3 is CSVVHWLGSSYNEQFF. CDR3 DNA sequence: TGCAGCGTCGTTCATTGGCTAGGGAGCTCCTACAATGAGCAGTTCTTC.

This chain uses TRBV5-1 with TRBJ1-2, with D tentatively TRBD1 (6 bases). The germline V gene encodes CDR1 SGHRS and CDR2 YFSETQ. The CDR3 runs 14 residues. Trimming cost V 4 bases and J 3 bases, with 13 bases left between them. This CDR3 reads CASSPTGKDYGYTF. As DNA, the CDR3 is TGCGCCAGCAGCCCGACAGGTAAAGACTATGGCTACACCTTC.

This clonotype was counted a few times. This rearrangement joins TRBV5-1 to TRBJ1-3; the match to TRBD1 covers 11 bases. The CDR3 is made up of 15 amino acids. V lost 3 bases to trimming and J lost 2 bases; unmatched junction nucleotides: 1. CDR1 and CDR2 (germline): SGHRS, YFSETQ. The CDR3: CASSSGQGAGNTIYF. The CDR3 nucleotides are TGCGCCAGCAGCTCGGGACAGGGGGCTGGAAACACCATATATTTT.

The chain links TRBV4-1 to TRBJ2-7, with 8 bases that match TRBD2. With 3 bases clipped from V and 0 bases from J, the junction kept 22 bases outside the gene matches. Germline V gene lookup returns CDR1 MGHRA and CDR2 YSYEKL. There are 21 residues in the CDR3. The CDR3 here is CASSQVSWTGGIKSGSYEQYF. The CDR3 coding sequence is TGCGCCAGCAGCCAGGTTTCCTGGACGGGAGGGATTAAGAGCGGCTCCTACGAGCAGTACTTC.

The V call is TRBV11-2, the J call TRBJ2-3; D is possibly TRBD1 (5 bases). Per the germline V gene, CDR1 is SGHAT and CDR2 is FQNNGV. V dropped 5 bases and J dropped 4 bases, with 13 bases sitting between them. The CDR3 covers 14 residues. The CDR3 DNA sequence: TGTGCCAGCAGCCGATCCAGGGCATCAGATACGCAGTATTTT. Translating it yields CASSRSRASDTQYF. The full variable domain, with the rest looked up from reference TRBV11-2 and TRBJ2-3, is EAGVAQSPRYKIIEKRQSVAFWCNPISGHATLYWYQQILGQGPKLLIQFQNNGVVDDSQLPKDRFSAERLKGVDSTLKIQPAKLEDSAVYLCASSRSRASDTQYFGPGTRLTVL.

In this sample, this clonotype turned up a few times. This chain joins TRBV7-2 and TRBJ1-6; no clear D. The CDR3 has 14 amino acids. The V end lost 5 bases, the J end lost 3 bases, and 8 bases lay between the germline ends. Germline V gene sequence: CDR1 SGHTA, CDR2 FQGNSA. CDR3 bases: TGTGCCAGCAGCAAGGACGGCTATAATTCACCCCTCCACTTT. Translating gives CASSKDGYNSPLHF.

This clonotype was seen repeatedly, ten times or more. The J gene is TRBJ1-1, the V gene TRBV12-3 or TRBV12-4, with D possibly being TRBD1 (5 bases). Trimming cost V 6 bases and J 11 bases, with 16 bases left between them. The CDR3 length is 12 residues. CDR3 DNA sequence: TGTGCCAGCAGGACGGACATCATGCCGGCTTTCTTT. It codes for CASRTDIMPAFF.

The genes are TRBV7-9 and TRBJ2-1; D perhaps matches TRBD2 (6 bases). Germline CDR1 and CDR2: SEHNR and FQNEAQ (reference sequence). V was cut by 5 bases and J by 4 bases, with 15 bases left in between. This CDR3 contains 15 residues. CDR3 sequence: CASSPFGGSYNEQFF. CDR3 coding DNA: TGTGCCAGCAGCCCGTTTGGGGGGTCGTACAATGAGCAGTTCTTC.

V gene TRBV5-1 combines with J gene TRBJ2-3; D perhaps matches TRBD2 (6 bases). Trimming left V 0 bases short and J 5 bases short, with 13 bases between. Looked up from germline, CDR1 is SGHRS and CDR2 is YFSETQ. This CDR3 is built from 15 residues. The CDR3 nucleotides read TGCGCCAGCAGCTTGGTCAGGGAGGATGTAGATACGCAGTATTTT. Protein sequence: CASSLVREDVDTQYF.

The V and J genes are TRBV3-1 and TRBJ2-3, with 12 bases matching TRBD2. CDR1 LGHDT and CDR2 YNNKEL come from the germline V gene (reference sequence). This CDR3 contains 16 residues. V lost 3 bases, J lost 6 bases, and 7 bases stayed unmatched. DNA of the CDR3: TGTGCCAGCAGCCAGCGTGAGACTAGCGGGGGTGATACGCAGTATTTT. As protein: CASSQRETSGGDTQYF.

The chain combines TRBV4-3 with TRBJ2-1; D is unresolved. CDR3 length equals 16 residues. Trimming removed 4 bases at V and 3 bases at J, with 16 bases between. CDR1 is LGHNA and CDR2 is YSLEER in the germline V gene. Here the CDR3 DNA reads TGCGCCAGCAGCCGATCGGGCGGAGCCGACTACAATGAGCAGTTCTTC. Translated: CASSRSGGADYNEQFF.

The V call is TRBV7-6, the J call TRBJ2-2; D ambiguous. Germline CDR1 is SGHVS and CDR2 is FNYEAQ. This CDR3 contains 13 residues. V shed 1 base and J shed 5 bases, with 5 bases lying between them. CDR3 amino acids: CASSLVTTGELFF. Here the CDR3 DNA reads TGTGCCAGCAGCTTAGTGACGACCGGGGAGCTGTTTTTT. Combining the CDR3 with reference TRBV7-6 and TRBJ2-2 gives the whole variable domain GAGVSQSPRYKVTKRGQDVALRCDPISGHVSLYWYRQALGQGPEFLTYFNYEAQQDKSGLPNDRFSAERPEGSISTLTIQRTEQRDSAMYRCASSLVTTGELFFGEGSRLTVL.